These 16 T cell receptor beta chains were sequenced from one sample in a study of T cells after yellow fever vaccination. TCRdb reanalysed the 5' RACE reads using MiXCR and keeps one entry per CDR3 protein. The sample includes 450,000 to 550,000 distinct CDR3 sequences, about a fifth of them seen just once. The sequences come from PBMCs, collected roughly 23 days after the first yellow fever vaccination. The receptor set was obtained from a man aged 18 to 29 who received the YFV17D yellow fever vaccine.

The chain combines TRBV20-1 with TRBJ2-3; D uncertain. The CDR3 sequence is 13 residues long. V lost 5 bases, J lost 2 bases, and 11 bases lay in between. Germline V CDR1 and CDR2: DFQATT, SNEGSKA (reference sequence). The CDR3 region has the DNA TGCAGTGCTCCCGGCGGCCACACAGATACGCAGTATTTT. This translates into CSAPGGHTDTQYF.

V is TRBV5-6 and J is TRBJ1-5; D perhaps matches TRBD1 (6 bases). CDR1 is SGHDT, CDR2 YYEEEE, per germline. Trimming took 1 base from V and 11 from J, leaving 13 bases between them. This CDR3 is built from 13 residues. CDR3 in DNA: TGTGCCAGCAGCTTGTACAGGGCCCCAGCCCAGCATTTT. Translation: CASSLYRAPAQHF.

In this sample, this clonotype turned up a few times. This sequence joins TRBV20-1 and TRBJ1-2, with TRBD1 identical over 12 bases. With V trimmed by 0 bases and J by 8 bases, 7 bases remained unmatched. Germline V gives CDR1 DFQATT, CDR2 SNEGSKA (reference sequence). The CDR3 totals 15 residues. The CDR3 DNA follows: TGCAGTGCTAGAGATCCGGGACAGGGGGCGGACGGCTACACCTTC. Its translation is CSARDPGQGADGYTF.

Only a few counts were recorded for this clonotype. The gene calls are TRBV28 and TRBJ2-3; no clear D gene. This CDR3 contains 12 residues. Germline CDR1 and CDR2: MDHEN and SYDVKM. V was cut by 11 bases and J by 6 bases, with 15 bases left in between. The CDR3 here is CAESSDFDTQYF. The CDR3 coding sequence is TGTGCCGAAAGCTCTGACTTTGATACGCAGTATTTT.

The chain couples TRBV4-2 to TRBJ1-6; 8 nucleotides agree with TRBD1. The CDR3 has 16 residues. Germline CDR1 is LGHNA and CDR2 is YNFKEQ. V lost 2 bases, J lost 10 bases, and 10 bases stayed unmatched. The CDR3 is CASSQNAGGAGSPLHF. CDR3 in DNA: TGTGCCAGCAGCCAAAACGCAGGGGGCGCAGGATCACCCCTCCACTTT.

This clonotype appeared a few times. The V and J genes are TRBV7-2 and TRBJ2-5, with 7 bases fitting TRBD2. Germline V CDR1 and CDR2: SGHTA, FQGNSA. This CDR3 region has 13 residues. Unmatched junction bases numbered 5, after V lost 8 bases and J lost 2 bases. For the CDR3, the DNA is TGTGCCAGCGGGAGGGGACCTCAAGAGACCCAGTACTTC. It yields the protein CASGRGPQETQYF.

Ten or more counts support this clonotype. The CDR3 sequence is CATSDTRTGNTEAFF. CDR3 bases: TGTGCCACCAGTGATACCCGGACGGGGAACACTGAAGCTTTCTTT. The chain combines TRBV24-1 with TRBJ1-1, with D unclear. Per germline, CDR1 KGHDR and CDR2 SFDVKD. V was clipped by 3 bases and J by 1 base, with 11 bases between them. This CDR3 is 15 amino acids long.

This clonotype has just one count. The chain employs TRBV3-1 and TRBJ2-2; no clear D gene. The V end was cut by 1 base, the J end by 7 bases, with 4 bases between. The CDR3 is 12 residues long. Germline values: CDR1 LGHDT, CDR2 YNNKEL (reference sequence). In DNA form, the CDR3 reads TGTGCCAGCAGCCAAGGGATCGGGGAGCTGTTTTTT. Amino acids: CASSQGIGELFF.

This clonotype has a handful of counts. V usage is TRBV9 and J usage is TRBJ1-2; a possible D gene is TRBD1 (5 bases). This CDR3 is 15 amino acids long. Germline CDR1 and CDR2: SGDLS and YYNGEE. The ends were cut back, 0 bases at V and 5 bases at J, with 14 bases in the middle. In DNA form, the CDR3 reads TGTGCCAGCAGCGTAGAATTGGAGGGGAAATATGGCTACACCTTC. It yields the protein CASSVELEGKYGYTF.

The chain couples TRBV4-3 to TRBJ2-1; D is ambiguous. Deletions cut 4 bases from V and 8 bases from J, with 15 bases between. The CDR3 has 14 residues. CDR1 LGHNA and CDR2 YSLEER come from the germline V gene. The CDR3 is CASSLRIAGYEQFF. The CDR3 nucleotides read TGCGCCAGCAGCCTCCGAATAGCTGGCTATGAGCAGTTCTTC.

V and J are TRBV5-1 and TRBJ2-5, with 11 bases fitting TRBD2. J gave up 5 bases and V 0 bases, and 6 bases lay outside the gene matches. Germline CDR1 is SGHRS and CDR2 is YFSETQ. This CDR3 is 16 amino acids long. CDR3 region: CASSLGLAGFGETQYF. The CDR3 DNA follows: TGCGCCAGCAGCTTGGGACTAGCGGGGTTTGGTGAGACCCAGTACTTC.

The chain is built from TRBV20-1 and TRBJ1-2; TRBD1 is a possible D gene (5 bases). The V gene lost 3 bases and the J gene lost 4 bases, with 15 bases spanning the gap. The germline CDR1 and CDR2 sequences are DFQATT and SNEGSKA (reference sequence). The CDR3 runs to 14 residues. The CDR3 DNA is TGCAGTGCTAGCCCTCCGGGGGAAGTCTATGGCTACACCTTC. Its translation is CSASPPGEVYGYTF.

The genes are TRBV6-1 and TRBJ2-2; tentative D call: TRBD2 (5 bases). Germline V CDR1 and CDR2: MNHNS, SASEGT. This CDR3 comprises 13 residues. The germline V and J ends were trimmed by 6 bases and 4 bases, with 9 bases remaining between them. The CDR3 nucleotides read TGTGCCAGCAGCCCCGCGGGCACCGGGGAGCTGTTTTTT. It codes for CASSPAGTGELFF.

The sample holds a few counts of this clonotype. The genes are TRBV18 and TRBJ2-3; D not resolved. The CDR3 length is 17 residues. Germline assignment: CDR1 KGHSH and CDR2 LQKENI. V dropped 0 bases and J dropped 0 bases, with 13 bases sitting between them. The CDR3 DNA is TGTGCCAGCTCACCACCCCCTACGAGATCTAGCACAGATACGCAGTATTTT. Protein sequence: CASSPPPTRSSTDTQYF. The variable domain in full, completed from reference TRBV18 and TRBJ2-3, reads NAGVMQNPRHLVRRRGQEARLRCSPMKGHSHVYWYRQLPEEGLKFMVYLQKENIIDESGMPKERFSAEFPKEGPSILRIQQVVRGDSAAYFCASSPPPTRSSTDTQYFGPGTRLTVL.

This clonotype has just a few counts. The rearrangement joins TRBV19 to TRBJ1-1; 7 nucleotides agree with TRBD1. V shed 3 bases, J shed 10 bases, and the junction held 14 bases outside the gene matches. CDR1 LNHDA and CDR2 SQIVND come from the germline V gene (reference sequence). The CDR3 is made up of 15 amino acids. The CDR3 coding sequence is TGTGCCAGTAGTATGCAATCGACAGGGATGATTGCAGCTTTCTTT. Amino acid sequence: CASSMQSTGMIAAFF.

This clonotype has only a few counts. J is TRBJ2-5 and V is TRBV5-6; 8 bases map to TRBD1. Germline loops: CDR1 SGHDT, CDR2 YYEEEE. The CDR3 has 12 amino acids. Unmatched junction bases numbered 5, after V lost 6 bases and J lost 7 bases. CDR3 nucleotide sequence: TGTGCCAGCACCCCAGGACAGGGGACCCAGTACTTC. Its protein is CASTPGQGTQYF.